Listed below are T cell receptor beta chains from one sample, sequenced in a study of blood T cells in healthy people across ages. TCRdb re-analysed the 5' RACE reads in MiXCR, keeping a single row per CDR3 protein. The sample records 1.2 million to 1.5 million distinct CDR3 sequences, 42% being singletons. The specimen sequenced was blood. The receptors were sampled from a woman aged 18 to 35 in good health. CDR3s include the opening cysteine and the closing phenylalanine or tryptophan. Fields, in order: V gene, J gene, clone size, D gene, CDR3 DNA, CDR3 protein. The D gene is left open where the match is weak. For some rows the clone size is stated as once, few or many, or as a class when expanded; others skip it.

v_gene: TRBV20-1; j_gene: TRBJ2-1; abundance: few; d_gene: .; CDR3nt: TGCAGTGCGCTCCAATGGGCGCGTGAGGAGCAGTTCTTC; CDR3aa: CSALQWAREEQFF
v_gene: TRBV6-1; j_gene: TRBJ2-6; abundance: .; d_gene: .; CDR3nt: TGTGCCAGCAGTGAATGGGCGACCTCTGGGGCCAACGTCCTGACTTTC; CDR3aa: CASSEWATSGANVLTF
v_gene: TRBV2; j_gene: TRBJ1-1; abundance: .; d_gene: .; CDR3nt: TGTGTCACTAGTTTAATTCGGGAACCCACTGAAGCTTTCTTT; CDR3aa: CVTSLIREPTEAFF
v_gene: TRBV20-1; j_gene: TRBJ2-7; abundance: .; d_gene: TRBD1; CDR3nt: TGCAGTGCCACCGGGACAGGTAACTCCCACGAGCAGTACTTC; CDR3aa: CSATGTGNSHEQYF
v_gene: TRBV29-1; j_gene: TRBJ2-3; abundance: few; d_gene: .; CDR3nt: TGCAGCGCCGAAACCAAAGCGGACCTCACAGATACGCAGTATTTT; CDR3aa: CSAETKADLTDTQYF
v_gene: TRBV28; j_gene: TRBJ1-1; abundance: .; d_gene: .; CDR3nt: TGTGCCACCCTTCGGGGGGCTGAAGCTTTCTTT; CDR3aa: CATLRGAEAFF
v_gene: TRBV7-9; j_gene: TRBJ1-2; abundance: .; d_gene: .; CDR3nt: TGTGCCAGCAGCCAACACACCACAGGGAAAAACTATGGCTACACCTTC; CDR3aa: CASSQHTTGKNYGYTF
v_gene: TRBV3-1; j_gene: TRBJ2-7; abundance: .; d_gene: TRBD1; CDR3nt: TGTGCCAGCAGCCTCATAAGGGGGCCTGAGCAGTACTTC; CDR3aa: CASSLIRGPEQYF
v_gene: TRBV18; j_gene: TRBJ2-5; abundance: few; d_gene: .; CDR3nt: TGTGCCAGCTCCCCGCGGCAGAGCTCCTACAATGAGCAGTACTTC; CDR3aa: CASSPRQSSYNEQYF
v_gene: TRBV20-1; j_gene: TRBJ2-3; abundance: .; d_gene: TRBD1; CDR3nt: TGCAGTGCCCGGGGACAGGGATCAGATACGCAGTATTTT; CDR3aa: CSARGQGSDTQYF